This T cell receptor (beta chain) was identified during a study of T-cell reconstitution after alpha-beta-depleted transplantation in children. Study-level points and caveats: Where some patients showed high TCRbeta diversity at day 60, it came from recipient T cells and thymic progenitors that had survived.

This CDR3 is built from 14 residues. The V end lost 7 bases, the J end lost 0 bases, and 9 bases lay between the germline ends. In its sample, this clonotype was seen a few times. What it binds is not known. TCRbeta library construction was performed incorporating unique molecular identifiers. TCRdb independently ran MiXCR on the PCR reads; one entry per CDR3 protein. The sample has about 250,000 distinct CDR3 sequences; around 25% are singletons. The J gene is TRBJ2-2, the V gene TRBV12-3 or TRBV12-4; possibly TRBD1 for D (7 bases). The source is a female patient aged 2 to 10 who had a stem cell transplant for congenital amegakaryocytic thrombocytopenia, so the T cells may come from the graft donor. The sample consisted of PBMCs, mostly from graft donor cells, taken 360 days after TCRalphabeta/CD19-depleted stem cell transplant. The CDR3 DNA is TGTGCCAGCACCAGGGGGGCGAACACCGGGGAGCTGTTTTTT. This gives the protein CASTRGANTGELFF.